This T cell receptor (beta chain) was identified in a study of T-cell memory formation after mild COVID-19. Study-level information: Across donors, TCR clusters were largely donor specific.

Germline loops: CDR1 SGHDT, CDR2 YYEEEE. V lost 1 base and J lost 1, with 8 bases in between. This CDR3 region has 14 residues. This clonotype has a handful of counts. Its specificity is unknown. MiXCR was run by TCRdb on the 5' RACE reads, yielding one entry per CDR3 protein. The sample lists over 120,000 distinct CDR3 sequences, roughly 24% seen once, with around 24% in the top ten. Study findings and constraints: CM and EM subsets held most contracting CD4+ clones; EMRA held CD8+ ones. A balance of CD4 and CD8 characterized clones contracting day 15 to 85, whereas later expanders leaned CD4+.

This sequence originates from an adult woman who had mild COVID-19 (a few samples of this study predate the infection). Cell type and time point are not known. The chain couples TRBV5-6 to TRBJ2-5, with D tentatively TRBD1 or TRBD2 (5 bases each). The sequenced sample was PBMCs or a T cell subset sorted from them (not recorded which). CDR3 coding DNA: TGTGCCAGCAGCTTGTCGGGACCCCAAGAGACCCAGTACTTC. This gives the protein CASSLSGPQETQYF.